These 4 T cell receptor beta chains share one sample of origin, sequenced in a study of beta chain features in type 1 diabetes. Isolated RNA was reverse transcribed in full, so expressed TCRB transcripts were sequenced. Only in-frame clones appear in the TCRdb table, and some are missing; sequencing was by immunoSEQ multiplex PCR. In the table there are 850,000 to 900,000 clones, roughly a sixth of which are singletons. The sequencing input was naive CD4+ T cells from blood. These receptors were taken from a woman aged 18-29 years in good health.

V is TRBV7-6 and J is TRBJ2-3, with D tentatively TRBD1 (5 bases). The V gene's germline CDR1 is SGHVS and CDR2 FNYEAQ. The length of the CDR3 is 15 residues. With 0 bases removed from V and 8 bases from J, the gap between germline ends came to 15 bases. CDR3 DNA sequence: TGTGCCAGCAGCTTAGCGGTAGTGCCTAGGGGTACGCAGTATTTT. It specifies CASSLAVVPRGTQYF.

V and J are TRBV4-3 and TRBJ2-1; D ambiguous. This CDR3 region has 15 residues. Germline V lookup: CDR1 LGHNA, CDR2 YSLEER. Trimming pared 4 bases from V and 2 bases from J, leaving 12 bases between. CDR3 sequence (DNA): TGCGCCAGCAGCCGACCACCTCCCACCTACAATGAGCAGTTCTTC. Amino acids: CASSRPPPTYNEQFF.

The rearrangement uses TRBV7-9 and TRBJ2-2; TRBD2 aligns across 11 bases. The CDR3 length is 16 residues. Germline values: CDR1 SEHNR, CDR2 FQNEAQ (reference sequence). V shed 2 bases and J 7 bases; nucleotides not matched to a gene: 6. CDR3 coding DNA: TGTGCCAGCAGCTTAAATAACGGACTAGCGGGCGGGGAGCTGTTTTTT. Translation gives CASSLNNGLAGGELFF.

The chain is built from TRBV5-1 and TRBJ2-5; a weak D match, TRBD2 (5 bases). V dropped 8 bases and J dropped 5 bases, with 16 bases sitting between them. The CDR3 contains 13 residues. Germline V CDR1 and CDR2: SGHRS, YFSETQ. The CDR3 here is CASREGAAETQYF. The CDR3 nucleotides are TGCGCCAGTCGTGAGGGCGCCGCGGAGACCCAGTACTTC. The full variable domain, its missing parts supplied by reference TRBV5-1 and TRBJ2-5, is KAGVTQTPRYLIKTRGQQVTLSCSPISGHRSVSWYQQTPGQGLQFLFEYFSETQRNKGNFPGRFSGRQFSNSRSEMNVSTLELGDSALYLCASREGAAETQYFGPGTRLLVL.